A single sample is the source of the 21 T cell receptor beta chains below, sequenced in a study of T cells after yellow fever vaccination. TCRdb itself ran the 5' RACE reads through MiXCR, one entry per CDR3 protein. This table holds 68,000 or so distinct CDR3 sequences, approximately 8% found once. The sequenced sample was CD8+ T cells sorted from PBMCs, obtained 15 days after the yellow fever booster vaccination. The source is a man aged 25-45 years who received the YFV17D yellow fever vaccine.

This clonotype has at least ten counts. The chain links TRBV9 to TRBJ2-1; D is unclear. This CDR3 has 13 residues. Germline V gives CDR1 SGDLS, CDR2 YYNGEE. V was shortened by 4 bases and J by 7 bases, with 12 bases between the two germline ends. CDR3 sequence reads: CASSPYLLNEQFF. DNA for the CDR3: TGTGCCAGCAGCCCGTACTTATTGAATGAGCAGTTCTTC.

This clonotype was picked up a small number of times. The chain recombines TRBV7-6 with TRBJ2-7, with 7 bases lining up with TRBD1. There are 14 residues in the CDR3. V shed 1 base and J 6 bases; nucleotides not matched to a gene: 6. Germline CDR1 SGHVS, CDR2 FNYEAQ. For the CDR3, the DNA is TGTGCCAGCAGCTTAGGCACAGGGGAAAGCGAGCAGTACTTC. Encoded protein: CASSLGTGESEQYF.

This clonotype was found many times. This sequence joins TRBV7-9 and TRBJ2-7, with a possible D match to TRBD1 (5 bases). The CDR3 runs 14 residues. Per germline, CDR1 SEHNR and CDR2 FQNEAQ (reference sequence). V was cut by 1 base and J by 7 bases, with 14 bases left in between. CDR3 in DNA: TGTGCCAGCAGCTTAGGGGGCCTGTCGAAAGAGCAGTACTTC. This gives the protein CASSLGGLSKEQYF.

This clonotype was seen repeatedly, ten times or more. The chain uses TRBV5-1 and TRBJ2-1, with 8 bases that match TRBD2. This CDR3 spans 15 amino acids. V was clipped by 2 bases and J by 8 bases; unmatched bases: 9. CDR1 is SGHRS and CDR2 is YFSETQ in the germline V gene. In nucleotides, the CDR3 is TGCGCCAGCAGCTTATCTAGCGGGCACAGCGATGAGCAGTTCTTC. This translates into CASSLSSGHSDEQFF.

This clonotype was counted ten times or more. The rearrangement uses TRBV18 and TRBJ2-5; 12 bases are a match to TRBD1. V was pared by 1 base and J by 1 base, with 4 bases of the junction left unmatched. This CDR3 region has 17 residues. CDR1 and CDR2 from the germline V gene are KGHSH and LQKENI. In DNA form, the CDR3 reads TGTGCCAGCTCACCACAGGGACAGGGGGCCGTCCAAGAGACCCAGTACTTC. It translates to CASSPQGQGAVQETQYF.

This clonotype was counted many times. This chain joins TRBV3-1 and TRBJ2-5; 7 nucleotides match TRBD1. Germline V CDR1 and CDR2: LGHDT, YNNKEL (reference sequence). The CDR3 has 16 amino acids. The V gene end was trimmed by 5 bases and the J gene end by 3 bases; junction bases not matched to a gene: 12. Written as DNA, the CDR3 is TGTGCCAGCAGCTACTCACAGGAAGGGGGCAAAGAGACCCAGTACTTC. Amino acid sequence: CASSYSQEGGKETQYF.

This clonotype has at least ten counts. V and J are TRBV4-3 and TRBJ2-1; maybe TRBD2 (5 bases). V was trimmed by 0 bases and J by 0 bases, leaving 12 bases between them. From germline, CDR1 is LGHNA and CDR2 YSLEER. The CDR3 sequence is 17 residues long. The CDR3, as DNA: TGCGCCAGCAGCCAAGAGGGGAGCATGGGCTCCTACAATGAGCAGTTCTTC. Translating it yields CASSQEGSMGSYNEQFF.

This clonotype has at least ten counts. The CDR3 sequence: CASPPEVLAGVNQYNEQFF. The DNA for the CDR3 is TGTGCCAGCCCCCCTGAGGTTCTAGCGGGAGTAAACCAATACAATGAGCAGTTCTTC. V is TRBV11-1 and J is TRBJ2-1, with 10 bases aligning to TRBD2. V shed 8 bases, J shed 4 bases, and the junction held 20 bases outside the gene matches. CDR3 length: 19 amino acids. The germline CDR1 and CDR2 sequences are SGHAT and FQDESV (reference sequence).

This clonotype has at least ten counts. The chain joins TRBV12-3 or TRBV12-4 to TRBJ1-4; TRBD1 aligns across 7 bases. V lost 6 bases to trimming and J lost 3 bases; unmatched junction nucleotides: 4. This CDR3 comprises 14 residues. The CDR3 region is CASSPTGSNEKLFF. CDR3 DNA sequence: TGTGCCAGCAGCCCGACAGGGTCTAATGAAAAACTGTTTTTT.

This chain uses TRBV10-2 with TRBJ2-7; 9 positions agree with TRBD2. Trimming at V came to 2 bases and at J to 2 bases, leaving 7 bases not matched to a gene. Germline V gene sequence: CDR1 WSHSY, CDR2 SAAADI. CDR3 size: 16 residues. CDR3 region: CASSEPEGLAPYEQYF. The CDR3 DNA follows: TGCGCCAGCAGTGAGCCCGAAGGACTAGCGCCCTACGAGCAGTACTTC.

This clonotype was observed many times. This chain joins TRBV3-1 and TRBJ2-5; a weak D match, TRBD2 (5 bases). From germline, CDR1 is LGHDT and CDR2 YNNKEL (reference sequence). V was trimmed by 0 bases and J by 5 bases, leaving 22 bases between them. The CDR3 spans 18 residues. CDR3 DNA: TGTGCCAGCAGCCAAGATCAGCGCTTACTAGGTACTCTGGAGACCCAGTACTTC. Translated: CASSQDQRLLGTLETQYF.

The sample holds many counts of this clonotype. CDR3: CASSQEVGTSGFYEQYF. The CDR3 nucleotides are TGTGCCAGCAGCCAAGAGGTAGGGACTAGCGGTTTCTACGAGCAGTACTTC. The chain uses TRBV4-2 and TRBJ2-7, with 11 bases lining up with TRBD2. This CDR3 has 17 amino acids. The ends lost 0 bases at V and 3 bases at J; junction bases unmatched: 7. Germline V gene data show CDR1 as LGHNA and CDR2 as YNFKEQ.

This clonotype was observed many times. This chain links TRBV12-3 or TRBV12-4 with TRBJ2-5; the match to TRBD2 covers 7 bases. This CDR3 is built from 15 residues. J lost 1 base, V lost 6 bases, and 8 bases had no gene match. The CDR3 protein is CASSRRDYPQETQYF. The CDR3 coding sequence is TGTGCCAGCAGCCGAAGGGACTACCCCCAAGAGACCCAGTACTTC.

This clonotype was seen ten or more times. The chain carries TRBV6-5 and TRBJ2-2; D may be TRBD1 (6 bases). The germline V and J ends were trimmed by 7 bases and 1 base, with 10 bases remaining between them. Looked up from germline, CDR1 is MNHEY and CDR2 is SVGAGI. The CDR3 extends over 14 amino acids. As DNA, the CDR3 is TGTGCCAGCACCGTGGGACAGAACACCGGGGAGCTGTTTTTT. This codes for CASTVGQNTGELFF.

Details on this clonotype: The junction and the germline gene differ at one end; a read error may be behind it. The genes are TRBV11-3 and TRBJ2-5; D perhaps matches TRBD1 (6 bases). This CDR3 contains 15 residues. Per the germline V gene, CDR1 is SGHNT and CDR2 is YENEEA. The CDR3 is CTSSLRGQPQETQYF. The CDR3 DNA follows: TGTACCAGCAGCTTAAGAGGACAGCCTCAAGAGACCCAGTACTTC.

As for this clonotype: It may be a read error: a sequence one base away is much more abundant. V usage is TRBV6-1 and J usage is TRBJ2-1, with TRBD1 matching over 7 bases. Per germline, CDR1 MNHNS and CDR2 SASEGT. This CDR3 has 14 residues. The CDR3 coding sequence is TGTGCCAGCAGAACCGGGACAGCCTACAATGAGCAGCTCTTC. Translating gives CASRTGTAYNEQLF.

The sample holds many counts of this clonotype. The V and J genes are TRBV7-2 and TRBJ2-3, with no clear D. V lost 2 bases, J lost 3 bases, and 3 bases lay in between. The germline V gene has CDR1 SGHTA and CDR2 FQGNSA. The CDR3 length is 12 residues. This CDR3 is CASSLITDTQYF. The CDR3 bases are TGTGCCAGCAGCTTAATAACAGATACGCAGTATTTT.

This clonotype was detected many times. The V call is TRBV9, the J call TRBJ2-5, with D tentatively TRBD1 or TRBD2 (5 bases each). Germline assignment: CDR1 SGDLS and CDR2 YYNGEE. V gave up 0 bases and J gave up 1 base, with 7 bases separating them. There are 14 residues in the CDR3. For the CDR3, the DNA is TGTGCCAGCAGCGTAGACGGGACCCAAGAGACCCAGTACTTC. Translated, it gives CASSVDGTQETQYF. Variable domain in full (rest from reference TRBV9 and TRBJ2-5): DSGVTQTPKHLITATGQRVTLRCSPRSGDLSVYWYQQSLDQGLQFLIQYYNGEERAKGNILERFSAQQFPDLHSELNLSSLELGDSALYFCASSVDGTQETQYFGPGTRLLVL.

The rearrangement joins TRBV9 to TRBJ2-3; the D is unclear. The V gene lost 2 bases and the J gene lost 6 bases, with 7 bases spanning the gap. Germline assignment: CDR1 SGDLS and CDR2 YYNGEE. This CDR3 is built from 12 residues. CDR3 coding DNA: TGTGCCAGCAGCGTGGGCGATGATACGCAGTATTTT. Its translation is CASSVGDDTQYF.

The sample holds a few counts of this clonotype. V and J are TRBV7-2 and TRBJ2-2, with 9 bases aligning to TRBD2. This CDR3 spans 16 amino acids. J was trimmed by 5 bases and V by 2 bases; bases with no gene match: 6. Germline V CDR1 and CDR2: SGHTA, FQGNSA. The DNA of the CDR3 is TGTGCCAGCAGCTTAATAGCACTAGCGGGTACCGGGGAGCTGTTTTTT. Translation: CASSLIALAGTGELFF.

This clonotype was seen a few times. The rearrangement joins TRBV6-2 or TRBV6-3 to TRBJ2-1; no firm D call. Germline V gene data show CDR1 as MNHEY and CDR2 as SVGEGT. Trimming cost V 0 bases and J 5 bases, with 11 bases left between them. This CDR3 spans 15 amino acids. The CDR3 sequence: CASSYSPGANNEQFF. In DNA, the CDR3 is TGTGCCAGCAGTTACTCCCCGGGCGCTAACAATGAGCAGTTCTTC.